This is a list of T cell receptor beta chains from one sample in a study of CD8+ T cells in alopecia areata. The protocol was immunoSEQ multiplex PCR, while the TCRdb copy is restricted to in-frame clones and leaves out a portion. The sample yields around 15,000 clones, 60% seen once. The sample taken for sequencing was skin. The receptors were gathered from a human donor with alopecia areata. Each CDR3 is given with its conserved first and last residue. The D gene is left open where the match is weak. Size is omitted from some rows. Given values are once, few, many or a class for expanded clones.

clone size	J gene	D gene	V gene	CDR3 protein	CDR3 DNA
.	TRBJ2-7	TRBD1	TRBV18	CASSLVGGQGTYEQYF	TGTGCCAGCTCACTGGTCGGGGGACAGGGTACTTACGAGCAGTACTTC
.	TRBJ1-2	TRBD1	TRBV27	CASSLGAPTGRGYTF	TGTGCCAGCAGTTTGGGGGCCCCGACAGGGAGGGGCTACACCTTC
.	TRBJ2-1	TRBD2	TRBV7-8	CASSTSRGTSGSPREQFF	TGTGCCAGCAGCACTAGTCGGGGGACTAGCGGGAGCCCCAGGGAGCAGTTCTTC
.	TRBJ2-3	.	TRBV5-4	CASSLAFSTDTQYF	TGTGCCAGCAGCTTGGCCTTCAGCACAGATACGCAGTATTTT
.	TRBJ2-5	TRBD2	TRBV7-9	CASSPGLADQETQYF	TGTGCCAGCAGCCCGGGACTAGCGGACCAAGAGACCCAGTACTTC
.	TRBJ2-3	.	TRBV11-2	CASSLGGNTQYF	TGTGCCAGCAGCTTAGGGGGCAATACGCAGTATTTT
.	TRBJ2-6	TRBD1	TRBV5-6	CASSFWTGSSGANVLTF	TGTGCCAGCAGCTTTTGGACAGGTAGCTCTGGGGCCAACGTCCTGACTTTC
.	TRBJ1-1	.	TRBV9	CASSVAVNTEAFF	TGTGCCAGCAGCGTAGCAGTGAACACTGAAGCTTTCTTT
few	TRBJ1-1	TRBD1	TRBV4-1	CASSQLTGTGNTEAFF	TGTGCCAGCAGCCAACTTACCGGGACAGGGAACACTGAAGCTTTCTTT
once	TRBJ1-5	.	TRBV6-1	CASSEWRGQPQHF	TGTGCCAGCAGTGAGTGGAGGGGGCAGCCCCAGCATTTT
few	TRBJ1-4	.	TRBV4-1	CASSQDTAETLNEKLFF	TGCGCCAGCAGCCAAGATACGGCCGAGACTCTCAATGAAAAACTGTTTTTT
.	TRBJ1-2	.	TRBV2	CATNPGSFVSIYGYTF	TGTGCCACTAACCCCGGGTCCTTTGTTTCCATCTATGGCTACACCTTC
.	TRBJ1-1	.	TRBV6-5	CASSYSMSHTEAFF	TGTGCCAGCAGTTACTCGATGTCGCACACTGAAGCTTTCTTT
.	TRBJ1-2	.	TRBV11-2	CASSPRSGGEGYTF	TGTGCCAGCAGCCCCCGGTCCGGAGGGGAAGGCTACACCTTC
.	TRBJ2-1	.	TRBV27	CASSIRDSGNEQFF	TGTGCCAGCAGTATCCGGGATAGCGGTAATGAGCAGTTCTTC
.	TRBJ2-1	TRBD2	TRBV11-2	CASRPKREIRVNEQFF	TGTGCCAGCAGGCCTAAGCGGGAGATCAGGGTCAATGAGCAGTTCTTC
few	TRBJ2-3	.	TRBV28	CASRPRTASTDTQYF	TGTGCCAGCAGACCAAGGACAGCTAGCACAGATACGCAGTATTTT